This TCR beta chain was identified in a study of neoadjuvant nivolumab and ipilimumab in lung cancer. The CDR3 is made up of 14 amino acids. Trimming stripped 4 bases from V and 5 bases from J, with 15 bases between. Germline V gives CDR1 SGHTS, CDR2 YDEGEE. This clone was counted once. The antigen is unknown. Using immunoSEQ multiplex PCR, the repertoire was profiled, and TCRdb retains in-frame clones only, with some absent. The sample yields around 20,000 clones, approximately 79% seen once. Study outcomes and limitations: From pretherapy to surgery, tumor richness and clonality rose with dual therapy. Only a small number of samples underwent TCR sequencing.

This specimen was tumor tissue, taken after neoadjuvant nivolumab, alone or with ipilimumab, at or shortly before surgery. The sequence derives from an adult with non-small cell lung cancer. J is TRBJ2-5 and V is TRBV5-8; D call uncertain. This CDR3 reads CASSRTPARETQYF. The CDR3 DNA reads TGTGCCAGCAGCCGCACCCCGGCCCGGGAGACCCAGTACTTC.